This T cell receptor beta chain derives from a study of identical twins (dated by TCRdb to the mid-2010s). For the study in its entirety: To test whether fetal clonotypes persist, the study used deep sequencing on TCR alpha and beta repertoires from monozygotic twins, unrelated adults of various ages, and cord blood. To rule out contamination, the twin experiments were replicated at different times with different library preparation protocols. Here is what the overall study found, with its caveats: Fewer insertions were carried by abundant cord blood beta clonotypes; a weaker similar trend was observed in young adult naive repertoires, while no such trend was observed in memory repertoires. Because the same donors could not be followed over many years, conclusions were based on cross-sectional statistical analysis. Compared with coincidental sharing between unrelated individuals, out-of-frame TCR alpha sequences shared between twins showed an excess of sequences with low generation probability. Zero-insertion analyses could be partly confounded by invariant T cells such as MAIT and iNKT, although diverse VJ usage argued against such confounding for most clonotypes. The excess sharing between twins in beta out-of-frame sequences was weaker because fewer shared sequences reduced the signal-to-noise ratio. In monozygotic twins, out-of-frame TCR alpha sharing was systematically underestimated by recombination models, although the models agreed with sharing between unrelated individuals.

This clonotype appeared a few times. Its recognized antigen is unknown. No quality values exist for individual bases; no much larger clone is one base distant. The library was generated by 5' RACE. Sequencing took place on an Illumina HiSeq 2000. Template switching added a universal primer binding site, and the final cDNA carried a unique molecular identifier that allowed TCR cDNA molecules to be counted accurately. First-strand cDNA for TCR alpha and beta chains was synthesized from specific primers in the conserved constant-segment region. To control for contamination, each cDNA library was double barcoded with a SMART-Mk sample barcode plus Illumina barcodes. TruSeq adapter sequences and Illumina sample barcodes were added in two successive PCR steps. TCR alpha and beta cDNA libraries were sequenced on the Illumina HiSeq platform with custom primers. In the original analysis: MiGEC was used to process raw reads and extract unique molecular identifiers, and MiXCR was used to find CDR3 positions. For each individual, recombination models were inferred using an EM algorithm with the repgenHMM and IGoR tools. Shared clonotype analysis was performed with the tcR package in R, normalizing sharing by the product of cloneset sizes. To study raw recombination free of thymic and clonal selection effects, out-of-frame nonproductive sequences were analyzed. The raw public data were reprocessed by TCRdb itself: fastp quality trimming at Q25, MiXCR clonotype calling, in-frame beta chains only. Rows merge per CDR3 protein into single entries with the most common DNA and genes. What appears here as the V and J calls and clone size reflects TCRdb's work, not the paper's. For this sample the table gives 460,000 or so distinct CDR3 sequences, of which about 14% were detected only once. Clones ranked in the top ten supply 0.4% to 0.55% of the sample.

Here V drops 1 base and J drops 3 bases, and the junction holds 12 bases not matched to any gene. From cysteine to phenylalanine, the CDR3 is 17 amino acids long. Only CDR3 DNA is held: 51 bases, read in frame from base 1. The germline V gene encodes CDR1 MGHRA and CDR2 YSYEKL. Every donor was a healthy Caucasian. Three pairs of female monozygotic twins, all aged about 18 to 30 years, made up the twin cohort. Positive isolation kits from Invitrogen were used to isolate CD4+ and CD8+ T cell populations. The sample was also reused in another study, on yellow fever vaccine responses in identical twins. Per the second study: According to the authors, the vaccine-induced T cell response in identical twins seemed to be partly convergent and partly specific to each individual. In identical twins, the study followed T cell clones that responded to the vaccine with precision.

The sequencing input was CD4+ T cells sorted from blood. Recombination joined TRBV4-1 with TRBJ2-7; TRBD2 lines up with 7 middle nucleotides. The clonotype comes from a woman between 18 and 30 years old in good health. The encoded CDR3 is CASSQVMGGNFYYEQYF. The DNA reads TGCGCCAGCAGCCAAGTTATGGGGGGGAACTTCTACTACGAGCAGTACTTC.